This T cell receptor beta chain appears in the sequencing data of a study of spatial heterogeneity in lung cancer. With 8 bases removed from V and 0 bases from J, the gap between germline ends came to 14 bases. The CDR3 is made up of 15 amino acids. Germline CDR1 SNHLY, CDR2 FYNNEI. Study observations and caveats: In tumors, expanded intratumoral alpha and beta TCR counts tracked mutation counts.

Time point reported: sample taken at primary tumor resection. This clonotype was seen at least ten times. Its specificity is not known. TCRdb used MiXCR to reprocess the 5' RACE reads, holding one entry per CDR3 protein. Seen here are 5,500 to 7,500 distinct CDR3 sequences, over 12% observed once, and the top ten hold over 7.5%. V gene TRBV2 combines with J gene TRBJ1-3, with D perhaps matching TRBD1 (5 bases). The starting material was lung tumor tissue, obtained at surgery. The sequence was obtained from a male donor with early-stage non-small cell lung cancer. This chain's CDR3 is CASRLMGDSGNTIYF. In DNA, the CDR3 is TGTGCCAGCCGGCTGATGGGGGACTCTGGAAACACCATATATTTT.